These 25 T cell receptor beta chains originate from one sample sequenced in a study of T-cell reconstitution after alpha-beta-depleted transplantation in children. Molecular barcoding with unique molecular identifiers was used for the TCRbeta library. TCRdb redid the calling of the PCR reads with MiXCR, one entry per CDR3 protein. The profile shows fewer than 550,000 distinct CDR3 sequences, over 9.5% of them singletons. Specimen: PBMCs, mostly from graft donor cells, collected 180 days after TCRalphabeta/CD19-depleted stem cell transplant. The receptors stem from a female patient aged 2-9 years who had a stem cell transplant for aplastic anemia, so the T cells may come from the graft donor.

The genes are TRBV12-3 or TRBV12-4 and TRBJ2-7; TRBD2 aligns across 11 bases. The length of the CDR3 is 16 residues. After removal of 2 bases from V and 3 bases from J, the junction contained 6 bases not matched to a gene. The CDR3 loop is CASSLRRLAGHYEQYF. The CDR3 DNA reads TGTGCCAGCAGTTTACGCAGACTAGCGGGACACTACGAGCAGTACTTC.

This clonotype was recorded a few times. The gene calls are TRBV11-1 and TRBJ2-7; D may match TRBD1 or TRBD2 (5 bases each). Germline CDR1 reads SGHAT; CDR2 reads FQDESV (reference sequence). Trimming left V 3 bases short and J 1 base short, with 19 bases between. This CDR3 region has 17 residues. The CDR3 is CASSFRTGALRSYEQYV. As DNA, the CDR3 is TGTGCCAGCAGCTTCCGGACCGGGGCTTTGAGATCCTACGAGCAGTACGTC.

This clonotype was detected a few times. The chain couples TRBV12-3 or TRBV12-4 to TRBJ2-3; D not resolved. The CDR3 is made up of 13 amino acids. V lost 0 bases and J 7 bases, leaving 8 bases between the germline ends. CDR3 residues: CASSLAAPNTQYF. The CDR3 DNA reads TGTGCCAGCAGTTTAGCGGCCCCGAATACGCAGTATTTT.

The table lists this clonotype with many counts. The chain combines TRBV29-1 with TRBJ2-7, with D tentatively TRBD1 (5 bases). CDR3 size: 12 residues. Germline V lookup: CDR1 SQVTM, CDR2 ANQGSEA. Trimming took 7 bases from V and 0 from J, leaving 10 bases between them. CDR3 sequence: CSAQASSYEQYF. The CDR3 coding sequence is TGCAGCGCACAGGCCTCCTCCTACGAGCAGTACTTC.

This clonotype showed up just a few times. This sequence joins TRBV20-1 and TRBJ1-4, with a tentative D call TRBD1 (5 bases). Germline V gives CDR1 DFQATT, CDR2 SNEGSKA (reference sequence). This CDR3 spans 13 amino acids. The V end was cut by 1 base, the J end by 7 bases, with 10 bases between. The CDR3 sequence is CSARASGTEKLFF. The CDR3 DNA reads as TGCAGTGCTAGAGCCAGTGGGACTGAAAAACTGTTTTTT.

The gene calls are TRBV24-1 and TRBJ2-5; TRBD1 aligns across 8 bases. Germline V gene lookup returns CDR1 KGHDR and CDR2 SFDVKD. The CDR3 sequence is 15 residues long. J gave up 4 bases and V 4 bases, and 7 bases lay outside the gene matches. The DNA for the CDR3 is TGTGCCACCAGTGACCCAATTACAGGGGGAGAGACCCAGTACTTC. It is translated as CATSDPITGGETQYF.

V is TRBV20-1 and J is TRBJ2-7, with TRBD2 matching over 9 bases. From germline, CDR1 is DFQATT and CDR2 SNEGSKA (reference sequence). This CDR3 has 15 residues. V shed 2 bases and J 4 bases; nucleotides not matched to a gene: 9. The CDR3 region is CSARMSGRLPYEQYV. The CDR3 nucleotides are TGCAGTGCTAGAATGAGCGGGAGGTTGCCTTACGAGCAGTACGTC.

This clonotype was recorded a few times. The chain carries TRBV7-9 and TRBJ1-2; D unresolved. This CDR3 comprises 14 residues. The V end was cut by 4 bases, the J end by 8 bases, with 17 bases between. Germline CDR1 reads SEHNR; CDR2 reads FQNEAQ (reference sequence). The CDR3 DNA follows: TGTGCCAGCAGCTCCACCTCCGGGTTTTCAGGCTACACCTTC. It yields the protein CASSSTSGFSGYTF.

This chain joins TRBV20-1 and TRBJ1-1, with D possibly matching TRBD1 (6 bases). V lost 6 bases, J lost 11 bases, and 22 bases lay in between. CDR1 is DFQATT and CDR2 is SNEGSKA in the germline V gene (reference sequence). This CDR3 is built from 13 residues. The CDR3 sequence is CSAGGGLRELAFF. The CDR3 DNA reads as TGCAGTGCAGGAGGGGGTCTTCGGGAGTTGGCTTTCTTT.

V and J are TRBV5-6 and TRBJ2-6; D is ambiguous. The CDR3 extends over 15 amino acids. V lost 2 bases, J lost 0 bases, and 6 bases lay in between. Germline V gene sequence: CDR1 SGHDT, CDR2 YYEEEE. In DNA, the CDR3 is TGTGCCAGCAGCTTCAGAGTCTCTGGGGCCAACGTCCTGACTTTC. Translating it yields CASSFRVSGANVLTF.

In its sample, this clonotype was seen a few times. V and J are TRBV18 and TRBJ2-6; TRBD1 is a possible D gene (5 bases). V shed 6 bases and J shed 11 bases, with 17 bases lying between them. This CDR3 is 14 amino acids long. Per germline, CDR1 KGHSH and CDR2 LQKENI. CDR3 region: CASSGARALHVLTF. As DNA, the CDR3 is TGTGCCAGCTCTGGGGCCAGGGCTCTCCACGTCCTGACTTTC. The full variable domain, its missing parts supplied by reference TRBV18 and TRBJ2-6, is NAGVMQNPRHLVRRRGQEARLRCSPMKGHSHVYWYRQLPEEGLKFMVYLQKENIIDESGMPKERFSAEFPKEGPSILRIQQVVRGDSAAYFCASSGARALHVLTFGAGSRLTVL.

A few counts support this clonotype. The V and J genes are TRBV6-2 or TRBV6-3 and TRBJ1-1; D not certain. CDR3 length: 12 residues. Germline V gene lookup returns CDR1 MNHEY and CDR2 SVGEGT. Trimming took off 6 bases at V and 8 bases at J, with 13 bases between the two ends. CDR3 protein: CASRYGSREAFF. The CDR3 DNA sequence: TGTGCCAGCAGATATGGATCCAGAGAAGCTTTCTTT.

This clonotype was found a few times. The chain employs TRBV28 and TRBJ2-7, with 10 bases fitting TRBD2. The CDR3 covers 18 residues. The V gene end was trimmed by 3 bases and the J gene end by 6 bases; junction bases not matched to a gene: 17. Germline assignment: CDR1 MDHEN and CDR2 SYDVKM. For the CDR3, the DNA is TGTGCCAGCAGTTTTAGCGGGAGGAGCACCAAGTCTTATGGCGAGCAGTACTTC. This encodes CASSFSGRSTKSYGEQYF.

This clonotype was found many times. V usage is TRBV4-1 and J usage is TRBJ2-4; 8 positions match TRBD1. Trimming removed 4 bases from V and 3 bases from J; junction bases left unmatched: 2. There are 14 residues in the CDR3. From germline, CDR1 is MGHRA and CDR2 YSYEKL. This CDR3 is CASSLQGDKNIQYF. As DNA, the CDR3 is TGCGCCAGCAGCCTACAGGGGGACAAAAACATTCAGTACTTC.

V and J are TRBV10-3 and TRBJ1-2; no firm D call. Germline CDR1 is ENHRY and CDR2 is SYGVKD. The V end lost 6 bases, the J end lost 7 bases, and 9 bases lay between the germline ends. The CDR3 contains 11 residues. Here the CDR3 DNA reads TGTGCCATCAGGAGCGGCACTGGCTACACCTTC. This codes for CAIRSGTGYTF.

The sample holds many counts of this clonotype. In nucleotides, the CDR3 is TGCGCCAGCAGCTTCCGGACATCCTACAATGAGCAGTTCTTC. Its translation is CASSFRTSYNEQFF. The chain employs TRBV5-1 and TRBJ2-1, with D possibly matching TRBD1 (5 bases). The germline V gene has CDR1 SGHRS and CDR2 YFSETQ. Trimming removed 2 bases at V and 1 base at J, with 7 bases between. The CDR3 extends over 14 amino acids.

This clonotype has more than one count but fewer than ten. The V call is TRBV3-1, the J call TRBJ2-7; 7 bases fit TRBD1. Germline CDR1 is LGHDT and CDR2 is YNNKEL (reference sequence). V lost 4 bases to trimming and J lost 5 bases; unmatched junction nucleotides: 8. The CDR3 spans 14 residues. The DNA for the CDR3 is TGTGCCAGCAGCCCAGCGACAGGGATCCACGAGCAGTACTTC. Translation: CASSPATGIHEQYF.

This clonotype was observed a few times. The chain employs TRBV7-9 and TRBJ1-6, with a tentative D call TRBD1 (5 bases). Trimming left V 5 bases short and J 4 bases short, with 12 bases between. Germline V gene sequence: CDR1 SEHNR, CDR2 FQNEAQ (reference sequence). The CDR3 covers 15 residues. The CDR3 DNA reads TGTGCCAGCAGCGGGGGGACGGCGTATAATTCACCCCTCCACTTT. Translated: CASSGGTAYNSPLHF. The full variable domain, its missing parts supplied by reference TRBV7-9 and TRBJ1-6, is DTGVSQNPRHKITKRGQNVTFRCDPISEHNRLYWYRQTLGQGPEFLTYFQNEAQLEKSRLLSDRFSAERPKGSFSTLEIQRTEQGDSAMYLCASSGGTAYNSPLHFGNGTRLTVT.

The rearrangement joins TRBV7-9 to TRBJ2-7, with a weak D call TRBD2 (6 bases). Germline V CDR1 and CDR2: SEHNR, FQNEAQ (reference sequence). This CDR3 comprises 16 residues. With 0 bases removed from V and 6 bases from J, the gap between germline ends came to 18 bases. CDR3 sequence: CASSLAFLGGSGEQYF. The CDR3 bases are TGTGCCAGCAGCTTAGCCTTCTTGGGAGGATCCGGCGAGCAGTACTTC.

V gene TRBV2 combines with J gene TRBJ2-3; D remains unclear. Germline CDR1 is SNHLY and CDR2 is FYNNEI. This CDR3 spans 14 amino acids. V dropped 7 bases and J dropped 0 bases, with 11 bases sitting between them. CDR3 bases: TGTGCCAGCAACGCCGGTCCTAGCACAGATACGCAGTATTTT. Encoded protein: CASNAGPSTDTQYF.

This clonotype was seen repeatedly, ten times or more. The chain carries TRBV7-2 and TRBJ2-7, with a possible D match to TRBD2 (5 bases). The CDR3 has 14 amino acids. Germline values: CDR1 SGHTA, CDR2 FQGNSA. V lost 5 bases and J lost 0, with 11 bases in between. The CDR3 DNA reads as TGTGCCAGCAGCCCAGGACTGGTCTCCTACGAGCAGTACTTC. It translates to CASSPGLVSYEQYF.

V gene TRBV12-3 or TRBV12-4 combines with J gene TRBJ1-4; TRBD1 agrees at 8 bases. The CDR3 totals 13 residues. V lost 6 bases to trimming and J lost 5 bases; unmatched junction nucleotides: 2. In DNA form, the CDR3 reads TGTGCCAGCAGGGGACAGGAGAATGAAAAACTGTTTTTT. This translates into CASRGQENEKLFF.

This clonotype showed up many times. The V gene is TRBV5-1, the J gene TRBJ2-3, with TRBD1 matching over 7 bases. The CDR3 has 15 residues. CDR1 is SGHRS and CDR2 is YFSETQ in the germline V gene. The V gene end was trimmed by 0 bases and the J gene end by 3 bases; junction bases not matched to a gene: 4. The CDR3 protein is CASSLGDRATDTQYF. The CDR3 region has the DNA TGCGCCAGCAGCTTGGGGGACAGAGCTACAGATACGCAGTATTTT.

The rearrangement joins TRBV6-2 or TRBV6-3 to TRBJ1-5, with D perhaps TRBD1 (5 bases). The CDR3 runs 17 residues. Trimming left V 0 bases short and J 5 bases short, with 17 bases between. CDR1 and CDR2 (germline): MNHEY, SVGEGT. The CDR3, as DNA: TGTGCCAGCAGTTACTCGGGGCAGCAGTCTCCGTATCAGCCCCAGCATTTT. Protein sequence: CASSYSGQQSPYQPQHF.

The gene calls are TRBV7-2 and TRBJ2-2, with 9 bases identical to TRBD2. This CDR3 spans 17 amino acids. Germline trimming cut 1 base from V and 1 base from J; bases unmatched to any gene: 4. CDR1 and CDR2 (germline): SGHTA, FQGNSA. CDR3 nucleotides: TGTGCCAGCAGCTTAGTGACTAGCGGCCTGAACACCGGGGAGCTGTTTTTT. Amino acid sequence: CASSLVTSGLNTGELFF. The full variable domain, with the rest looked up from reference TRBV7-2 and TRBJ2-2, is GAGVSQSPSNKVTEKGKDVELRCDPISGHTALYWYRQSLGQGLEFLIYFQGNSAPDKSGLPSDRFSAERTGGSVSTLTIQRTQQEDSAVYLCASSLVTSGLNTGELFFGEGSRLTVL.